The 15 T cell receptor beta chains given below trace back to one sample, sequenced in a study of beta chain features in type 1 diabetes. Expressed TCRB transcripts were sequenced, since all the RNA that had been isolated was reverse transcribed. Using immunoSEQ multiplex PCR, the repertoire was profiled, and TCRdb retains in-frame clones only, with some absent. The sample has 400,000 to 600,000 clones, approximately 31% seen once. Sequencing used naive CD4+ T cells from blood. The receptors were sampled from a man aged 18 to 30 in good health.

This clone was observed a handful of times. V usage is TRBV7-2 and J usage is TRBJ1-5; 7 bases match TRBD1. With V trimmed by 1 base and J by 7 bases, 4 bases remained unmatched. CDR3 length equals 14 residues. Germline V gene lookup returns CDR1 SGHTA and CDR2 FQGNSA. DNA for the CDR3: TGTGCCAGCAGCTTAGATCCAGGGGGACAGCCCCAGCATTTT. This encodes CASSLDPGGQPQHF.

The chain joins TRBV2 to TRBJ2-3, with D uncertain. V lost 7 bases and J lost 4, with 9 bases in between. The germline V gene has CDR1 SNHLY and CDR2 FYNNEI. This CDR3 comprises 12 residues. CDR3 in amino acids: CASTAVSDTQYF. The CDR3 DNA is TGTGCCAGCACCGCAGTTTCAGATACGCAGTATTTT.

The V call is TRBV5-6, the J call TRBJ2-3; 7 bases match TRBD2. Losses at the gene ends were 2 bases for V and 2 bases for J; bases not matched to a gene: 2. This CDR3 has 14 amino acids. Germline CDR1 and CDR2: SGHDT and YYEEEE. The CDR3: CASSLGLVTDTQYF. For the CDR3, the DNA is TGTGCCAGCAGCTTAGGACTAGTCACAGATACGCAGTATTTT.

CDR3 loop: CASSFGGQGLSGANVLTF. CDR3 bases: TGTGCCAGCAGCTTCGGGGGACAGGGCCTATCTGGGGCCAACGTCCTGACTTTC. The chain is built from TRBV5-4 and TRBJ2-6; 9 nucleotides match TRBD1. Unmatched junction bases numbered 7, after V lost 2 bases and J lost 1 base. Germline V gives CDR1 SGHNT, CDR2 YYREEE (reference sequence). CDR3 length: 18 amino acids.

The chain employs TRBV15 and TRBJ2-1; D is unclear. This CDR3 is built from 14 residues. Trimming took off 0 bases at V and 3 bases at J, with 6 bases between the two ends. Germline values: CDR1 LNHNV, CDR2 YYDKDF (reference sequence). CDR3 region: CATSREAGYNEQFF. As DNA, the CDR3 is TGTGCCACCAGCAGAGAGGCAGGCTACAATGAGCAGTTCTTC.

The chain combines TRBV29-1 with TRBJ1-1, with TRBD1 matching over 9 bases. Trimming at V came to 7 bases and at J to 6 bases, leaving 6 bases not matched to a gene. Germline values: CDR1 SQVTM, CDR2 ANQGSEA. This CDR3 is built from 12 residues. CDR3 loop: CSGWTGVAEAFF. Written as DNA, the CDR3 is TGCAGCGGATGGACAGGGGTAGCTGAAGCTTTCTTT.

This chain links TRBV7-2 with TRBJ2-1; tentatively, D is TRBD2 (5 bases). The CDR3 has 13 residues. With 5 bases removed from V and 0 bases from J, the gap between germline ends came to 5 bases. Germline V gene lookup returns CDR1 SGHTA and CDR2 FQGNSA. The CDR3 DNA follows: TGTGCCAGCAGCGGGAGCTCCTACAATGAGCAGTTCTTC. Translated, it gives CASSGSSYNEQFF.

The chain carries TRBV4-1 and TRBJ2-6; D may match TRBD1 or TRBD2 (5 bases each). The V end was cut by 7 bases, the J end by 0 bases, with 16 bases between. The V gene's germline CDR1 is MGHRA and CDR2 YSYEKL. The CDR3 consists of 17 residues. The CDR3 nucleotides read TGCGCCAGCACACAGGCCGGGATCTCCTCTGGGGCCAACGTCCTGACTTTC. Translating it yields CASTQAGISSGANVLTF.

The chain has TRBV7-3 and TRBJ2-3; D is perhaps TRBD2 (5 bases). V was shortened by 0 bases and J by 1 base, with 11 bases between the two germline ends. There are 16 residues in the CDR3. Germline V CDR1 and CDR2: SGHTA, FQGTGA. The CDR3 protein is CASSLTASRGTDTQYF. Here the CDR3 DNA reads TGTGCCAGCAGCTTAACAGCTAGCCGGGGCACAGATACGCAGTATTTT.

Only a few counts were recorded for this clone. The V gene is TRBV30, the J gene TRBJ2-5; TRBD2 is a possible D gene (6 bases). The CDR3 spans 13 residues. Germline V gene data show CDR1 as GTSNPN and CDR2 as SVGIG (reference sequence). V lost 2 bases to trimming and J lost 4 bases, with 11 bases between them. The CDR3 region is CAWSNRGLETQYF. The CDR3, as DNA: TGTGCCTGGAGTAATCGGGGGTTAGAGACCCAGTACTTC.

Remarks on this clone: This specimen includes other DNA sequences encoding the same CDR3. V usage is TRBV30 and J usage is TRBJ2-7; unclear D gene. The V end was cut by 0 bases, the J end by 4 bases, with 10 bases between. The CDR3 consists of 13 residues. The germline V gene has CDR1 GTSNPN and CDR2 SVGIG (reference sequence). The CDR3 sequence: CAWSVLSSYEQYF. The CDR3 bases are TGTGCCTGGAGTGTGTTATCCTCTTACGAGCAGTACTTC.

This clone was seen a handful of times. This chain uses TRBV6-5 with TRBJ1-1, with D tentatively TRBD1 (6 bases). Trimming removed 8 bases at V and 6 bases at J, with 13 bases between. The germline V gene encodes CDR1 MNHEY and CDR2 SVGAGI. This CDR3 contains 12 residues. CDR3 protein: CASRTGLAEAFF. The CDR3 nucleotides read TGTGCCAGCCGTACAGGGTTAGCTGAAGCTTTCTTT.

This clone was seen a handful of times. The V and J genes are TRBV6-6 and TRBJ2-6; no reliable D call. The CDR3 loop spans 16 amino acids. Germline CDR1 MNHNY, CDR2 SVGAGI (reference sequence). The V and J ends lost 0 bases and 0 bases respectively, with 6 bases between them. CDR3 nucleotides: TGTGCCAGCAGTTACTCGGGTCGCTCTGGGGCCAACGTCCTGACTTTC. Its protein is CASSYSGRSGANVLTF.

The rearrangement joins TRBV30 to TRBJ2-1, with D possibly TRBD2 on 5 matching bases. In germline, CDR1 is GTSNPN, CDR2 SVGIG (reference sequence). The CDR3 has 15 amino acids. V was clipped by 0 bases and J by 9 bases, with 18 bases between them. In nucleotides, the CDR3 is TGTGCCTGGAGTGTATATCGAGGGAGAATATCTGAGCAGTTCTTC. The encoded protein is CAWSVYRGRISEQFF.

This clone was recorded a few times. The chain recombines TRBV28 with TRBJ2-3; 8 bases align to TRBD2. Germline assignment: CDR1 MDHEN and CDR2 SYDVKM. The CDR3 sequence is 16 residues long. After removal of 0 bases from V and 0 bases from J, the junction contained 2 bases not matched to a gene. The DNA of the CDR3 is TGTGCCAGCAGTTTATGGAGCGGGAGAAGCACAGATACGCAGTATTTT. Its translation is CASSLWSGRSTDTQYF. Complete variable domain (other parts from reference TRBV28 and TRBJ2-3): DVKVTQSSRYLVKRTGEKVFLECVQDMDHENMFWYRQDPGLGLRLIYFSYDVKMKEKGDIPEGYSVSREKKERFSLILESASTNQTSMYLCASSLWSGRSTDTQYFGPGTRLTVL.